This TCR beta chain is from a study of blood T cell repertoires in COVID-19 (dated by TCRdb to the early 2020s). Regarding the complete study: Samples covering the acute and convalescent phases of COVID-19 were provided by collaborators in the United States, Italy and Spain. The prospective study material was composed of cDNA or gDNA derived from T cells, B-cell-depleted T cells, or PBMCs. The repertoires were released in a freely available public database meant as a resource for research on the immune response to SARS-CoV-2. The dataset comprised deeply sampled blood TCRbeta repertoires from subjects exposed to, actively infected with, or recovered from COVID-19. The sample metadata nearly always contained a de-identified subject ID, COVID-19 status, age in years and sex. Samples came from the ongoing ImmuneRACE study (first 160 participants) plus 1,254 subjects from 6 global collaborators. Where HLA class I and class II types were available, the types were taken from metadata supplied by the sample provider, not from assay-based typing. Study-wide findings and limitations: The amount of clinical and demographic metadata varied by source and participant and was provided uncurated.

From its cysteine to its phenylalanine, the CDR3 spans 14 amino acids. The kept DNA is CDR3 alone, 42 bases in frame from the first base. CDR1 and CDR2, per the germline V gene, are MNHEY and SVGAGI. The junction shows trimming of 6 bases on V and 4 bases on J, and the gene matches do not reach 7 bases of it. The collaborating institutions used their own protocols to collect whole blood in K2EDTA tubes. For TCRbeta analysis, collaborators shipped samples as frozen whole blood, isolated PBMCs, or DNA extracted from either of those sample types. Comment on this clone: What this receptor recognizes is not known. No much larger clonotype is one base removed from it; base qualities were not supplied.

TCRbeta CDR3 regions were amplified from genomic DNA using the immunoSEQ Assay, a bias-controlled multiplex PCR. Turning to the authors' computational methods: Nucleated cell counts per sample were estimated from amplification of reference gene primers within the assay. To quantify the absolute abundance of each unique TCRbeta CDR3 rearrangement, sequence reads were collapsed and filtered. Productive Simpson clonality was computed per sample as the square root of Simpson's diversity index over productive rearrangements. The immuneACCESS repertoire file appears here via TCRdb, limited to in-frame rearrangements. These files lack a portion of the clones; in checked studies, under half of the deficit traces to unresolved V genes, and the cause of the others is not known. The DNA gave D and trimming, while V, J and clone size come from that table. This sample has under 45,000 clones in its table, and 75% to 90% of those were observed once. Jointly, the top ten make up 8.4% of the sample.

The rearrangement joined TRBV6-5 to TRBJ2-7, with 9 junctional bases fitting TRBD1. The TCR was taken from a man aged 55 to 70 with active COVID-19. Sequencing was performed on peripheral blood. The bases are TGTGCCAGCAGGGGACAGGGTCTTGGGTACGAGCAGTACTTC. Its translation is CASRGQGLGYEQYF.